The clone carrying this T cell receptor (beta chain) showed up just once. The target antigen is unknown. The sample comes from a study of cytomegalovirus exposure and HLA in healthy donors. This CDR3 contains 13 residues. CDR1 is SGHRS and CDR2 is YFSETQ in the germline V gene. With 3 bases clipped from V and 6 bases from J, the junction kept 4 bases outside the gene matches. The study's findings and limits: It was reportedly the case that the classifier diagnosed cytomegalovirus status with high specificity and sensitivity. It was confirmed in vitro that a few of the CMV-associated chains were specific for CMV antigens.

Data came from immunoSEQ multiplex PCR; TCRdb stores just in-frame clones and leaves some out. Of about 160,000 clones in the sample, around 89% are singletons; the top ten hold roughly 3%. The donors were in the roughly 110-subject validation cohort; that cohort was separate from the roughly 700-subject first cohort. This clonotype was sampled from a man younger than 30 in good health and CMV-seronegative. Material: PBMCs. V usage is TRBV5-1 and J usage is TRBJ2-5, with TRBD1 identical over 8 bases. CDR3 amino acids: CASSSQGAKTQYF. The CDR3 region has the DNA TGCGCCAGCAGCTCTCAGGGGGCCAAGACCCAGTACTTC. Supplemented by reference TRBV5-1 and TRBJ2-5, the full variable domain reads KAGVTQTPRYLIKTRGQQVTLSCSPISGHRSVSWYQQTPGQGLQFLFEYFSETQRNKGNFPGRFSGRQFSNSRSEMNVSTLELGDSALYLCASSSQGAKTQYFGPGTRLLVL.